This TCR beta chain was sequenced for a study of cytomegalovirus exposure and HLA in healthy donors. Separate from the approximately 700-subject first cohort was the roughly 130-subject validation cohort, to which the donors belonged. Sequencing was performed with immunoSEQ multiplex PCR; in TCRdb, only in-frame clones are kept and a portion is missing. The repertoire consists of some 150,000 clones, with over 80% occurring once and the leading ten covering 4.5%. CDR1 and CDR2 (germline): SGHAT, FQNNGV. With 5 bases removed from V and 7 bases from J, the gap between germline ends came to 12 bases. There are 13 residues in the CDR3.

The V and J genes are TRBV11-2 and TRBJ1-5, with D maybe TRBD1 (5 bases). Sample: PBMCs. The TCR originated in a man between 18 and 29 years old in good health and CMV-seropositive. The CDR3 sequence is CASSPSRQQPQHF. The CDR3 nucleotides read TGTGCCAGCAGCCCGTCCCGACAGCAGCCCCAGCATTTT.